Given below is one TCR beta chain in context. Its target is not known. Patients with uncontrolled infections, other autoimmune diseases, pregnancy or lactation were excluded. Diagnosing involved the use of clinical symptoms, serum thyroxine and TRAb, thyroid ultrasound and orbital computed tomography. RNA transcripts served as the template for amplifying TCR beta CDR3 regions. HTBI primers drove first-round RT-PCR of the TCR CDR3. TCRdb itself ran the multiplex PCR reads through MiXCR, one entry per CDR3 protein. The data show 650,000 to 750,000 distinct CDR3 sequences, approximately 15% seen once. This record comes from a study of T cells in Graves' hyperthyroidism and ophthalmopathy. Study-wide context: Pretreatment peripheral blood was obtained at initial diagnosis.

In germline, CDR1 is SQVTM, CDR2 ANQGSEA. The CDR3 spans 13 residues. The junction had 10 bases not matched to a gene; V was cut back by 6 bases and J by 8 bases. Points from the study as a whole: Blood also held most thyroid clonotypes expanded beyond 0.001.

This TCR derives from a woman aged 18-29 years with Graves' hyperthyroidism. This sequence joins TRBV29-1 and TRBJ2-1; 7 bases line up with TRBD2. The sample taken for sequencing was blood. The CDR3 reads CSVYGGRSHEQFF. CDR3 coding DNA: TGCAGCGTCTACGGCGGGAGAAGCCATGAGCAGTTCTTC.